The rows below give T cell receptor beta chains drawn from one sample of a study of Ad26.COV2.S vaccination and SARS-CoV-2 variants. This table comes from immunoSEQ multiplex PCR, and its TCRdb copy is limited to in-frame clones, with some not included. This sample has about 350,000 clones, with about nine tenths found just once. Sequencing used peripheral blood, obtained in a trial of Ad26.COV2.S vaccine versus placebo. These receptors originate from a person aged 18-60 years who received the Ad26.COV2.S COVID-19 vaccine or a placebo. The CDR3 runs from the conserved cysteine through the conserved F or W. The order of the fields is clone size, J gene, D gene, V gene, CDR3 DNA, CDR3 protein. The D gene is left open where the match is weak. Part of the rows lack a size; the others show once, few, many or a class for expanded clones.

>.|TRBJ2-3|TRBD2|TRBV13
TGTGCCAGCAGCCCCTGGACTAGCGGGAGAGGGGGCACAGATACGCAGTATTTT
CASSPWTSGRGGTDTQYF
>.|TRBJ2-2|.|TRBV29-1
TGCAGTGCTCGGACCGGGACGGCCAACACCGGGGAGCTGTTTTTT
CSARTGTANTGELFF
>.|TRBJ1-1|.|TRBV2
TGTGCCAGCAGTGAACAGGGTAGGGGGTTTTACACTGAAGCTTTCTTT
CASSEQGRGFYTEAFF
>.|TRBJ2-2|.|TRBV7-8
TGTGCCAGCGCAACCGGACAGCCCGGGGAGCTGTTTTTT
CASATGQPGELFF
>.|TRBJ1-2|TRBD1|TRBV6-1
TGTGCCAGCAGTGAAAGGACAGGGGAATCCTATGGCTACACCTTC
CASSERTGESYGYTF
>.|TRBJ1-1|.|TRBV19
TGTGCCAGTAGTGTGGGACAGAACACTGAAGCTTTCTTT
CASSVGQNTEAFF
>few|TRBJ2-5|.|TRBV5-4
TGTGCCAGCAGCTGGGGGGGCAGGGGCCCCCAAGAGACCCAGTACTTC
CASSWGGRGPQETQYF
>.|TRBJ1-2|.|TRBV7-9
TGTGCCAGCCAGTACTCACTGGGGGGCTATGGCTACACCTTC
CASQYSLGGYGYTF
>.|TRBJ2-3|.|TRBV11-3
TGTGCCAGCAGCTTATCGATAACCACAGATACGCAGTATTTT
CASSLSITTDTQYF
>.|TRBJ2-5|TRBD2|TRBV19
TGTGCCAGTCGTCGGGGTTATCAGGGACTAGCGGGAGGAAAGGACCAAGAGACCCAGTACTTC
CASRRGYQGLAGGKDQETQYF
>.|TRBJ2-7|.|TRBV5-1
TGCGCCAGCAGCTTAAGCCCCTACGAGCAGTACTTC
CASSLSPYEQYF
>.|TRBJ2-7|TRBD1|TRBV28
TGTGCCAGCAGTTCGCAAGGGGACAGGGGACGGTACGAGCAGTACTTC
CASSSQGDRGRYEQYF
>.|TRBJ2-2|TRBD2|TRBV11-1
TGTGCCAGCAGCTTAGTAGGACTAGCGGGTGCCGGGGAGCTGTTTTTT
CASSLVGLAGAGELFF
>.|TRBJ2-4|.|TRBV25-1
TGTGCCAGCAGTGACGGGACAGCCAAAAACATTCAGTACTTC
CASSDGTAKNIQYF
>.|TRBJ1-2|.|TRBV9
TGTGCCAGCAGCGGGTACCTTGTTTTCGGCTACACCTTC
CASSGYLVFGYTF
>.|TRBJ2-3|TRBD2|TRBV5-8
TGTGCCAGCAGCCGGGGGGGAGACTCTAGCACAGATACGCAGTATTTT
CASSRGGDSSTDTQYF
>.|TRBJ1-6|TRBD1|TRBV6-4
TGTGCCAGCAGTGACTCCCCCAGACAGGGTTCACCCCTCCACTTT
CASSDSPRQGSPLHF
>few|TRBJ1-6|.|TRBV4-1
TGCGCCAGCAGCCAAGATCACTTCCAGATTAATAATTCACCCCTCCACTTT
CASSQDHFQINNSPLHF
>.|TRBJ2-3|.|TRBV5-1
TGCGCCAGCAGCTTGGACGGGTCCGGCACAGATACGCAGTATTTT
CASSLDGSGTDTQYF
>.|TRBJ2-7|.|TRBV5-4
TGTGCCAGCAGCTACCACAGGGTAACCTACGAGCAGTACTTC
CASSYHRVTYEQYF
>once|TRBJ2-7|TRBD1|TRBV6-6
TGTGCCAGCAGTGGACAGGGATCGGGTGAGCAGTACTTC
CASSGQGSGEQYF
>.|TRBJ2-5|.|TRBV11-1
TGTGCCAGCAGCTCCGAGCGATCAGAGACCCAGTACTTC
CASSSERSETQYF
>.|TRBJ2-5|TRBD1|TRBV19
TGTGCCAGTAGCAGGACAGGGGGCGCGAAGACCCAGTACTTC
CASSRTGGAKTQYF
>.|TRBJ1-1|.|TRBV9
TGTGCCAGCAGCGTAGGGACGGCTCCCGAAGCTTTCTTT
CASSVGTAPEAFF
>once|TRBJ2-2|TRBD2|TRBV5-1
TGCGCCAGCAGCTTGTTGGCGGGAGGAGATAACACCGGGGAGCTGTTTTTT
CASSLLAGGDNTGELFF
>.|TRBJ1-6|.|TRBV5-6
TGTGCCAGCAGCTTGGGCAGGATGGATTCACCCCTCCACTTT
CASSLGRMDSPLHF
>.|TRBJ1-5|TRBD1|TRBV3-1/TRBV3-2
TGTGCCAGCAGCGGACAGGGCCTGGGCAGCAATCAGCCCCAGCATTTT
CASSGQGLGSNQPQHF
>.|TRBJ2-7|.|TRBV5-6
TGTGCCAGCAGAGGAGCTGCGGCCTTCTCCTACGAGCAGTACTTC
CASRGAAAFSYEQYF
>.|TRBJ2-7|TRBD2|TRBV7-2
TGTGCCAGCAGCCCAAATTTACTAGCGGGTTACGAGCAGTACTTC
CASSPNLLAGYEQYF
>.|TRBJ1-5|.|TRBV9
TGTGCCAGCAGCGTAGAGTCGGGCCAGCCCCAGCATTTT
CASSVESGQPQHF
>.|TRBJ2-5|.|TRBV7-9
TGTGCCAGCAGCTGGCAGGGGCAAGGAGAGACCCAGTACTTC
CASSWQGQGETQYF
>.|TRBJ2-5|TRBD2|TRBV6-5
TGTGCCAGCAGTTACTCACTAGCGGGGGGCCAAGAGACCCAGTACTTC
CASSYSLAGGQETQYF
>.|TRBJ1-5|.|TRBV19
TGTGCCAGTAGCCAACCTACAGGGAGCAATCAGCCCCAGCATTTT
CASSQPTGSNQPQHF
>.|TRBJ2-7|.|TRBV5-1
TGCGCCAGCAGCAGGGACTTAGGACGTGGCGAGCAGTACTTC
CASSRDLGRGEQYF